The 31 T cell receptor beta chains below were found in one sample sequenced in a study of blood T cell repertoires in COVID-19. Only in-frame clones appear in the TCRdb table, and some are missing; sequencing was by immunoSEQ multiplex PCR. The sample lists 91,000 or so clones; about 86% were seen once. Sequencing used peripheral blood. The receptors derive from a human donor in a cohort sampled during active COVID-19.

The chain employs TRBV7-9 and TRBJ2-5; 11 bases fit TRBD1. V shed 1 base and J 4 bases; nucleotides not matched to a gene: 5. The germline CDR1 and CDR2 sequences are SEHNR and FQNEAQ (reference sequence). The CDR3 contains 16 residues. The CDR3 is CASSLGSGQGGETQYF. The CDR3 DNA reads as TGTGCCAGCAGCTTAGGATCGGGACAGGGGGGAGAGACCCAGTACTTC.

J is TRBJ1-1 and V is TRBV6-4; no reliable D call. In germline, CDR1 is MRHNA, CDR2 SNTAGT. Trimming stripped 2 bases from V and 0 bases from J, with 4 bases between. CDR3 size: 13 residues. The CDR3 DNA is TGTGCCAGCAGTGACCAAATGAACACTGAAGCTTTCTTT. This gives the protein CASSDQMNTEAFF.

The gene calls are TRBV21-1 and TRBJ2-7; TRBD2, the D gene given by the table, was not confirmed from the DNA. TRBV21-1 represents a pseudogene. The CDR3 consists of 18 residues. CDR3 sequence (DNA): TGTGCCAGCAGCAAACCGGCCGAGGGTCCCTGTATTCCCTACGAGCAGTACTTC. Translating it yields CASSKPAEGPCIPYEQYF.

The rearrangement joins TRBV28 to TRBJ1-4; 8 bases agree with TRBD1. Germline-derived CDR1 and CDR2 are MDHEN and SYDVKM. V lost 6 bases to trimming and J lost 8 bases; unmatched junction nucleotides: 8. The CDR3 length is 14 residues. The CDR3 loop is CASSRGTGREKLFF. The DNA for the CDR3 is TGTGCCAGCAGCCGAGGGACAGGTCGAGAAAAACTGTTTTTT.

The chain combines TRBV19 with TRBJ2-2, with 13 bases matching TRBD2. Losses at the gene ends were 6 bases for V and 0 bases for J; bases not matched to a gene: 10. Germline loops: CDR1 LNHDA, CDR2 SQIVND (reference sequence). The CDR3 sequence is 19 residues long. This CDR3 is CASRPAGTSGISNTGELFF. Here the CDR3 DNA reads TGTGCCAGTAGACCCGCCGGGACTAGCGGGATCTCGAACACCGGGGAGCTGTTTTTT.

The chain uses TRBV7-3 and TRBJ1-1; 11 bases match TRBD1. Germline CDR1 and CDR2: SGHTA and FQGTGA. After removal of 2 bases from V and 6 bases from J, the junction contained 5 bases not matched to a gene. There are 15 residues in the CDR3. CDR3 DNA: TGTGCCAGCAGCTTATGGGGACAGGGGGAGTCTGAAGCTTTCTTT. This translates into CASSLWGQGESEAFF.

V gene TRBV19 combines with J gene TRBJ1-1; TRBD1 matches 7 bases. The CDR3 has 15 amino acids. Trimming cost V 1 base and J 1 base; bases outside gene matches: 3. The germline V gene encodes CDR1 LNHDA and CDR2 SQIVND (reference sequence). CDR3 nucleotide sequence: TGTGCCAGTAGTATAGGGGACAGCTGGAACACTGAAGCTTTCTTT. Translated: CASSIGDSWNTEAFF.

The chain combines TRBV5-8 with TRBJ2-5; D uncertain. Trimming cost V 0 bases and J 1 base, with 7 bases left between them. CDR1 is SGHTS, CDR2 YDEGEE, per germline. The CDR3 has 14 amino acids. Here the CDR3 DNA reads TGTGCCAGCAGCTTGGGGAGTCTCCAAGAGACCCAGTACTTC. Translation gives CASSLGSLQETQYF.

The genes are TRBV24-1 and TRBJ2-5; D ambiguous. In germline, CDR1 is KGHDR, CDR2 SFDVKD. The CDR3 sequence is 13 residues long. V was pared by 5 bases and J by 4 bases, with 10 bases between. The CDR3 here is CATSGAAAETQYF. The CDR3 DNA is TGTGCCACCAGTGGCGCTGCCGCAGAGACCCAGTACTTC.

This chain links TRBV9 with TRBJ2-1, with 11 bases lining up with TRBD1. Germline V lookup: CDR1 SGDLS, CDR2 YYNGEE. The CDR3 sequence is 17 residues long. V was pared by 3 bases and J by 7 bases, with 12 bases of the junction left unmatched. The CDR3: CASSAMIGTGGRNEQFF. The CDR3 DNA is TGTGCCAGCAGCGCAATGATTGGGACAGGGGGACGAAATGAGCAGTTCTTC.

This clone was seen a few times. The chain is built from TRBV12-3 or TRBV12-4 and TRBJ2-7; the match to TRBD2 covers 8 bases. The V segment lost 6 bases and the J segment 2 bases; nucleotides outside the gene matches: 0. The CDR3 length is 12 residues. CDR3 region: CASRAGAYEQYF. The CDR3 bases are TGTGCCAGCAGAGCGGGGGCCTACGAGCAGTACTTC.

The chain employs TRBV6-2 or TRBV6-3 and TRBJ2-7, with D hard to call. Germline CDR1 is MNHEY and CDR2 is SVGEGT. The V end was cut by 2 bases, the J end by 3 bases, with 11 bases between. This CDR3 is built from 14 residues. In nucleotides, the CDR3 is TGTGCCAGCAGTTACATTGGTCTAGTCTACGAGCAGTACTTC. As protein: CASSYIGLVYEQYF.

CDR3 coding DNA: TGTGCCAGCAGCCGAACCTGGGGTGGGCAGGGCGCCAATCAGCCCCAGCATTTT. Protein product: CASSRTWGGQGANQPQHF. This chain joins TRBV3-1 (or the pseudogene TRBV3-2) and TRBJ1-5; perhaps TRBD1 as D (5 bases). V shed 4 bases and J shed 3 bases, with 22 bases lying between them. The CDR3 contains 18 residues. Germline assignment: CDR1 LGHDT and CDR2 YNNKEL (reference sequence).

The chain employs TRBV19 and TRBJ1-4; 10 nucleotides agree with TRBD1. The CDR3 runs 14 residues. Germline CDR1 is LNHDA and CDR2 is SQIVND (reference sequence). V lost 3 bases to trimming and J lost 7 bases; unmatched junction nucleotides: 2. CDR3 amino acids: CASSMGQGREKLFF. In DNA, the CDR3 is TGTGCCAGTAGTATGGGACAGGGGCGTGAAAAACTGTTTTTT.

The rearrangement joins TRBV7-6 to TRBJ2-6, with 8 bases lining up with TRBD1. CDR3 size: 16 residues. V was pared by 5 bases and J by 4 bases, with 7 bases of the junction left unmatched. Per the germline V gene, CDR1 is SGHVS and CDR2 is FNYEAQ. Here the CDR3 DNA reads TGTGCCAGCAGCCTGAAGACAGGGGCCGGGGCCAACGTCCTGACTTTC. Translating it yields CASSLKTGAGANVLTF. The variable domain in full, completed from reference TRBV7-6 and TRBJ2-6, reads GAGVSQSPRYKVTKRGQDVALRCDPISGHVSLYWYRQALGQGPEFLTYFNYEAQQDKSGLPNDRFSAERPEGSISTLTIQRTEQRDSAMYRCASSLKTGAGANVLTFGAGSRLTVL.

CDR3: CAWSHWRGGVWTDTQYF. In DNA, the CDR3 is TGTGCCTGGAGTCACTGGCGGGGGGGCGTTTGGACAGATACGCAGTATTTT. This chain links TRBV30 with TRBJ2-3; 9 bases fit TRBD2. Unmatched junction bases numbered 12, after V lost 2 bases and J lost 3 bases. The length of the CDR3 is 17 residues. Germline V lookup: CDR1 GTSNPN, CDR2 SVGIG (reference sequence).

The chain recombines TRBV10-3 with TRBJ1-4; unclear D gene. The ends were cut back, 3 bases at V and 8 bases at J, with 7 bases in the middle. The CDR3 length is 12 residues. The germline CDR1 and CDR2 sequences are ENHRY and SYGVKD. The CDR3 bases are TGTGCCATCAGTGAAAGAGGGGAAAAACTGTTTTTT. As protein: CAISERGEKLFF.

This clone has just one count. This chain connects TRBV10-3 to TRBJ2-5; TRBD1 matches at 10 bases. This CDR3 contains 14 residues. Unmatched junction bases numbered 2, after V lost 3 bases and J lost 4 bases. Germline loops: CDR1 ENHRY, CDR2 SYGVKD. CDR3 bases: TGTGCCATCAGTGAAGGGACAGGGGTAGAGACCCAGTACTTC. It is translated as CAISEGTGVETQYF.

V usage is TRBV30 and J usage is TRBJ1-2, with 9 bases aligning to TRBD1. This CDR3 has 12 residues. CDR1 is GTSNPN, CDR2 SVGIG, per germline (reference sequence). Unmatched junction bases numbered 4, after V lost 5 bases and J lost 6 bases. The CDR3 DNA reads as TGTGCCTGGGGGACAGGGAGGCATGGCTACACCTTC. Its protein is CAWGTGRHGYTF.

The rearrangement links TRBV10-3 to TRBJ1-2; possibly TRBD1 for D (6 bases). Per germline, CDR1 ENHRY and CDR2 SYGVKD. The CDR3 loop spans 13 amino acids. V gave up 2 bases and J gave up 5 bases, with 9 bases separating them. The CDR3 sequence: CAISEATGYGYTF. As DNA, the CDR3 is TGTGCCATCAGTGAGGCGACAGGATATGGCTACACCTTC.

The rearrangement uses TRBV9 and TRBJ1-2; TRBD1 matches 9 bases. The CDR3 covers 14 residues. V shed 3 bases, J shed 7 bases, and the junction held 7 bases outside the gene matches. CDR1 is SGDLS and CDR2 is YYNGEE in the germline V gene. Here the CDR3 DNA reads TGTGCCAGCAGCGAAACGGGACAGGGCTTTGGCTACACCTTC. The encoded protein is CASSETGQGFGYTF.

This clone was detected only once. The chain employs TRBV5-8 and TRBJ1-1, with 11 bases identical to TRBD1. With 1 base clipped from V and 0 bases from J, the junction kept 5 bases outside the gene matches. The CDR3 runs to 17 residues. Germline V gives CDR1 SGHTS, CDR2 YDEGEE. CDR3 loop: CASSLRDRGLVNTEAFF. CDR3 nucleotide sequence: TGTGCCAGCAGCTTGAGGGACAGGGGGTTGGTGAACACTGAAGCTTTCTTT.

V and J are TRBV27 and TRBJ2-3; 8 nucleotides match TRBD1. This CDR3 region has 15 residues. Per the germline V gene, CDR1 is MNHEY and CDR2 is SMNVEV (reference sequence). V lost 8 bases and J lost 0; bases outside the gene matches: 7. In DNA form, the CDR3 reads TGTGCCAGCGGTCAGGGGGCGCTTAGCACAGATACGCAGTATTTT. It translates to CASGQGALSTDTQYF.

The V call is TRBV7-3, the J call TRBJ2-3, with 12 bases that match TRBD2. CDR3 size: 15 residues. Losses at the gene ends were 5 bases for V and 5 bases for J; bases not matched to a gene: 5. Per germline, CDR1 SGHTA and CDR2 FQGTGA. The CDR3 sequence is CASSKLAGGGDTQYF. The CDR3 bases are TGTGCCAGCAGCAAACTAGCGGGAGGTGGAGATACGCAGTATTTT.

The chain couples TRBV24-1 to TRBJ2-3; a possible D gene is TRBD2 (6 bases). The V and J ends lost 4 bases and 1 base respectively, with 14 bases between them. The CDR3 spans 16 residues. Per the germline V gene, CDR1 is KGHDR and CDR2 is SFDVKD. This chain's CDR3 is CATSDPGSSGTDTQYF. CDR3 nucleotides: TGTGCCACCAGTGACCCCGGGAGCTCTGGCACAGATACGCAGTATTTT.

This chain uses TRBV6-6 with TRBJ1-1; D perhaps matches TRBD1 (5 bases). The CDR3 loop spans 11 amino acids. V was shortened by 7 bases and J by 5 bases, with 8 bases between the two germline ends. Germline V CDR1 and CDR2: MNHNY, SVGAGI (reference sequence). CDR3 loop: CASTRQTEAFF. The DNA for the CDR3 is TGTGCCAGCACCAGACAGACTGAAGCTTTCTTT.

CDR3 sequence: CASSPMSATGRFSGANVLTF. CDR3 bases: TGTGCCAGCTCACCCATGAGCGCTACAGGGAGATTTTCTGGGGCCAACGTCCTGACTTTC. The V gene is TRBV18, the J gene TRBJ2-6; perhaps TRBD1 as D (6 bases). Germline V gives CDR1 KGHSH, CDR2 LQKENI. This CDR3 spans 20 amino acids. V was pared by 3 bases and J by 1 base, with 22 bases between.

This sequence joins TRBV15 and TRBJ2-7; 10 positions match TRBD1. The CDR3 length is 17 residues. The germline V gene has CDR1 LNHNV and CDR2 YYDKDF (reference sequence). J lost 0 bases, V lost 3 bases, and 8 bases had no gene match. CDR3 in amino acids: CATSSPPGQGNSYEQYF. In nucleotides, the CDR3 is TGTGCCACCAGCAGTCCTCCGGGACAGGGGAACTCCTACGAGCAGTACTTC.

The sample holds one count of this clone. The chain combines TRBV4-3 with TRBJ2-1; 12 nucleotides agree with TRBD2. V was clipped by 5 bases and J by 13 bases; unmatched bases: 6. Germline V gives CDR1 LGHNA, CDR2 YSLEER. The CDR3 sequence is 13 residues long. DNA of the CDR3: TGCGCCAGCAGCGAACGGACTAGCGGGACACAGTTCTTC. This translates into CASSERTSGTQFF.

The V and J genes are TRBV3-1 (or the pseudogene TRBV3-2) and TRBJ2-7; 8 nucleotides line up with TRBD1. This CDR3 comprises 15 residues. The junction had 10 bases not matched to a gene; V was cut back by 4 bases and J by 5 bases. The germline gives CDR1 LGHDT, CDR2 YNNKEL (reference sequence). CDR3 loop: CASSPLADRVHEQYF. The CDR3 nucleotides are TGTGCCAGCAGCCCATTAGCGGACAGGGTTCACGAGCAGTACTTC.

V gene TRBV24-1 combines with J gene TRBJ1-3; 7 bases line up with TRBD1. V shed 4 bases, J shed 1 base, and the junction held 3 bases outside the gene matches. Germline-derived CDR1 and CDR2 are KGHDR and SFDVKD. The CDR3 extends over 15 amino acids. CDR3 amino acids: CATSELTGSGNTIYF. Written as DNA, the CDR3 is TGTGCCACCAGTGAACTGACAGGGTCTGGAAACACCATATATTTT.